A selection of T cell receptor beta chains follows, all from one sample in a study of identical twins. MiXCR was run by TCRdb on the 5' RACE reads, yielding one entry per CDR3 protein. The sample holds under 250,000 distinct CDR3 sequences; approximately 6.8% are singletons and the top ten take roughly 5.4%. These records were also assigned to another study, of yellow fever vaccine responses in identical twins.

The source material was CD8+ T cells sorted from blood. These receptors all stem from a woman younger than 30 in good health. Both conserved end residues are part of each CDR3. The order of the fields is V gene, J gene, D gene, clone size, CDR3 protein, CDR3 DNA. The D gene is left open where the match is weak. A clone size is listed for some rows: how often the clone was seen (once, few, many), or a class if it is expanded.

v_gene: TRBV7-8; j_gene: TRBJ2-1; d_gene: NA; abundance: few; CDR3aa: CASSLEYRSIEPNEQFF; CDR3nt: TGTGCCAGCAGCTTAGAGTATCGGTCCATTGAACCCAATGAGCAGTTCTTC
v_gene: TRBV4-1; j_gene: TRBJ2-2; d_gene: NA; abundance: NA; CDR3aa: CASSHPWGNTGELFF; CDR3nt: TGCGCCAGCAGCCATCCTTGGGGGAACACCGGGGAGCTGTTTTTT
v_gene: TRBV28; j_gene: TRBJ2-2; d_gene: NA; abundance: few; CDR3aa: CASRKWTVNTGELFF; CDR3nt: TGTGCCAGCCGCAAGTGGACAGTGAACACCGGGGAGCTGTTTTTT
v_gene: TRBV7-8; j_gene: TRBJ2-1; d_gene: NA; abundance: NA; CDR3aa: CASSLWSTGPPREQFF; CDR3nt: TGTGCCAGCAGCTTATGGTCCACGGGCCCCCCTCGAGAGCAGTTCTTC
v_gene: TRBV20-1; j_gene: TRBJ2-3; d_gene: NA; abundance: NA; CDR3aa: CSARGKVEKADTQYF; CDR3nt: TGCAGTGCTAGAGGGAAGGTAGAAAAGGCAGATACGCAGTATTTT
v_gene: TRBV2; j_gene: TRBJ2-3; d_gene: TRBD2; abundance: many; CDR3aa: CASGLAGGPPSADTQYF; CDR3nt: TGTGCCAGCGGGTTAGCGGGAGGGCCCCCAAGCGCAGATACGCAGTATTTT
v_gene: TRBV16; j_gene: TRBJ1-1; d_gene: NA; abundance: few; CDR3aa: CASSQSRNTEAFF; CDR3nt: TGTGCCAGCAGCCAATCAAGGAACACTGAAGCTTTCTTT
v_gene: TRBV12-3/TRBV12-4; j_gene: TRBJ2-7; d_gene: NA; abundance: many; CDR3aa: CASSFRRDLFYEQYF; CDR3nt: TGTGCCAGCAGTTTTAGGCGGGATCTCTTCTACGAGCAGTACTTC
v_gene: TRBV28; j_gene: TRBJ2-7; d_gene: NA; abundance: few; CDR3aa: CASSFWTEAAYEQYF; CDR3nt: TGTGCCAGCAGTTTCTGGACCGAGGCCGCCTACGAGCAGTACTTC
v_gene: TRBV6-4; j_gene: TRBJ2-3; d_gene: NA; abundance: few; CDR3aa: CASSARGGTASDTQYF; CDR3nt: TGTGCCAGCAGTGCTCGGGGCGGGACAGCTTCAGATACGCAGTATTTT
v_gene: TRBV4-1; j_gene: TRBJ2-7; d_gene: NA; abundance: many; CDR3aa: CASSHYEVATGVGQYF; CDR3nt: TGCGCCAGCAGCCATTACGAAGTGGCAACGGGAGTCGGGCAGTACTTC
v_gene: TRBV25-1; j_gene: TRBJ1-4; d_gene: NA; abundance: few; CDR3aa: CASSEYSGANEKLFF; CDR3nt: TGTGCCAGCAGTGAATATTCTGGGGCTAATGAAAAACTGTTTTTT
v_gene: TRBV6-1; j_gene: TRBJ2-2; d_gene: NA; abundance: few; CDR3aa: CASSTWGGSRTGELFF; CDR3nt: TGTGCCAGCAGTACCTGGGGCGGGTCGCGCACCGGGGAGCTGTTTTTT
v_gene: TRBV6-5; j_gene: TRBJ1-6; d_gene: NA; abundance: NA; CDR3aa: CASSSRHYNSPLHF; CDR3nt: TGTGCCAGCAGTTCCCGACATTATAATTCACCCCTCCACTTT
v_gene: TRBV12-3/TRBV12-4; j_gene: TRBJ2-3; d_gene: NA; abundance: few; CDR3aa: CAIMTESTDTQYF; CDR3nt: TGTGCCATCATGACAGAAAGCACAGATACGCAGTATTTT
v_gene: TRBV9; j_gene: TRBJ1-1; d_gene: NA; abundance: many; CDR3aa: CASSAYISTEAFF; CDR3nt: TGTGCCAGCAGCGCATATATAAGCACTGAAGCTTTCTTT
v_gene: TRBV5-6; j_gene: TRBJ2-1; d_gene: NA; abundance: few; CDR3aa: CASSLGGWYNEQFF; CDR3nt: TGTGCCAGCAGCTTGGGGGGCTGGTACAATGAGCAGTTCTTC
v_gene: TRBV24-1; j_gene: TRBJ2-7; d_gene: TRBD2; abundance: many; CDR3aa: CATSPSGRVEQYF; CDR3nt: TGTGCCACCAGTCCTAGCGGGAGGGTTGAGCAGTACTTC
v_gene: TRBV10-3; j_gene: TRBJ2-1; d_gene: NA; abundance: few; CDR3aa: CAIRRTSGVLSNEQFF; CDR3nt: TGTGCCATCAGGCGGACGTCGGGGGTGCTTTCCAATGAGCAGTTCTTC
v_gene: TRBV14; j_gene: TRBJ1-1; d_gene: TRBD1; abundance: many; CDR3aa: CASSQDETGNFVTEAFF; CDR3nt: TGTGCCAGCAGCCAAGACGAGACAGGGAACTTCGTCACTGAAGCTTTCTTT
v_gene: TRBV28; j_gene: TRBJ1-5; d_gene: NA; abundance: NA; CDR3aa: CASSWEVLPQHF; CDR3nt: TGTGCCAGCAGTTGGGAAGTGTTGCCCCAGCATTTT
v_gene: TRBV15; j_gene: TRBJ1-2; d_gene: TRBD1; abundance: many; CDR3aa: CATTPDRGDGYTF; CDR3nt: TGTGCCACCACCCCGGACAGGGGTGATGGCTACACCTTC
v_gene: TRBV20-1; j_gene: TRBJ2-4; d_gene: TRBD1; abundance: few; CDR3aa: CSAGGQGAKNIQYF; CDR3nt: TGCAGTGCTGGGGGACAGGGGGCCAAAAACATTCAGTACTTC
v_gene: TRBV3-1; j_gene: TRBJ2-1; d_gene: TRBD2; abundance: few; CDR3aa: CASSQVTSGGHEQFF; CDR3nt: TGTGCCAGCAGCCAAGTAACTAGCGGGGGACATGAGCAGTTCTTC
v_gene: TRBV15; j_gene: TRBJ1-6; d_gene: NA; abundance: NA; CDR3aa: CATSRDRGGGSPLHF; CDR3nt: TGTGCCACCAGCAGAGATCGGGGGGGGGGTTCACCCCTCCACTTT
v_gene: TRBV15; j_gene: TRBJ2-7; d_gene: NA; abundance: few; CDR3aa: CATSRDHGSSGSYEQYF; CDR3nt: TGTGCCACCAGCAGAGATCACGGCTCCTCTGGCTCCTACGAGCAGTACTTC
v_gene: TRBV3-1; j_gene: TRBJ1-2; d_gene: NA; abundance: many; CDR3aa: CASSQGHSYGYTF; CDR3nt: TGTGCCAGCAGCCAAGGACACAGCTATGGCTACACCTTC
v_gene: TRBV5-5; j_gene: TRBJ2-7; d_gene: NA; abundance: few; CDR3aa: CASSPTRHYEQYF; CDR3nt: TGTGCCAGCAGCCCAACAAGACACTACGAGCAGTACTTC
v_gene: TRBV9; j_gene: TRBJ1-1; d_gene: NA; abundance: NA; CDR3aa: CASSPAKWENTEAFF; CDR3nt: TGTGCCAGCAGCCCCGCGAAGTGGGAAAACACTGAAGCTTTCTTT
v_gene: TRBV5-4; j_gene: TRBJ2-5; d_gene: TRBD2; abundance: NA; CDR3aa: CASSFSGGGQETQYF; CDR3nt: TGTGCCAGCAGCTTCTCCGGGGGGGGGCAAGAGACCCAGTACTTC
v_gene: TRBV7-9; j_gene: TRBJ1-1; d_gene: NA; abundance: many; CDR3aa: CASSQTGRSEAFF; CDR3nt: TGTGCCAGCAGCCAAACGGGACGGTCTGAAGCTTTCTTT
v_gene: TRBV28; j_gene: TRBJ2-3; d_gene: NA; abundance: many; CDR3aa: CASKEGDLVTDTQYF; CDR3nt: TGTGCCAGCAAGGAGGGGGATCTTGTCACAGATACGCAGTATTTT
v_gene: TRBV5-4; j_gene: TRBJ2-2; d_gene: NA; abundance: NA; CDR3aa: CASKFQGSTGELFF; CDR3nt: TGTGCCAGCAAATTTCAGGGGAGCACCGGGGAGCTGTTTTTT
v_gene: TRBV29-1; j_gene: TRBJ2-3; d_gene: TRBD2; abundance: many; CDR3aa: CSVLAGTSTDTQYF; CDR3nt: TGCAGCGTCCTAGCGGGGACTAGCACAGATACGCAGTATTTT
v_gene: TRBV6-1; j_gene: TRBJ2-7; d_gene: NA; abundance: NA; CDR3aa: CASSDAPEAEQYF; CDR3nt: TGTGCCAGCAGTGATGCCCCCGAGGCGGAGCAGTACTTC
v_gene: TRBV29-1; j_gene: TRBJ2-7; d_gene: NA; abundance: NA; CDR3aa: CSVVFGQRYEQYF; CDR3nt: TGCAGCGTTGTTTTCGGGCAGCGCTACGAGCAGTACTTC
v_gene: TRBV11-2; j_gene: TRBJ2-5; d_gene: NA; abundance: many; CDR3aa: CASSSNRIRETQYF; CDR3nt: TGTGCCAGCAGCTCCAATAGGATTCGGGAGACCCAGTACTTC
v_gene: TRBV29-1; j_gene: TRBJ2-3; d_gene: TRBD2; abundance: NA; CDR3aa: CSVEKREGTDTQYF; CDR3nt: TGCAGCGTGGAGAAGCGGGAGGGCACAGATACGCAGTATTTT
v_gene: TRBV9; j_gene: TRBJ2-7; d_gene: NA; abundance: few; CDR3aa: CASSVGGDLNYEQYF; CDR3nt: TGTGCCAGCAGCGTAGGGGGGGACCTCAACTACGAGCAGTACTTC
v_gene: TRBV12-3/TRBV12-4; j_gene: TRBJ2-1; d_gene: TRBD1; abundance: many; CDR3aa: CASSLGTGGWDNEQFF; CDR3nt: TGTGCCAGCAGTTTAGGGACAGGGGGTTGGGACAATGAGCAGTTCTTC
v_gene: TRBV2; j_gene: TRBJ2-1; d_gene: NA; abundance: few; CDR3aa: CASNRQREQFF; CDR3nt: TGTGCCAGCAACAGACAAAGAGAACAGTTCTTC
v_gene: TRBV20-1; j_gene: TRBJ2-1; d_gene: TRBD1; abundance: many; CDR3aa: CSARDPGQGYEQFF; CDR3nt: TGCAGTGCTAGAGATCCGGGACAGGGATATGAGCAGTTCTTC
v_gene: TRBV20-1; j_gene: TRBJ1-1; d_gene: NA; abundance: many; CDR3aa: CSAYYPIDQNTEAFF; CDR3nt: TGCAGTGCTTACTATCCAATCGATCAGAACACTGAAGCTTTCTTT
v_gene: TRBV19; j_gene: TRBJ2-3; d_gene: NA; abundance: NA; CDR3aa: CASSIDLWGEDGSTDTQYF; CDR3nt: TGTGCCAGTAGTATAGATCTATGGGGCGAGGATGGGTCCACAGATACGCAGTATTTT
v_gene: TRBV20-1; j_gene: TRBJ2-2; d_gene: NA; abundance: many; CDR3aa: CSAPTQGGELFF; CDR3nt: TGCAGTGCACCGACCCAGGGTGGGGAGCTGTTTTTT